This T cell receptor (beta chain) is from a study of blood T cell repertoires in COVID-19. Libraries were prepared by immunoSEQ multiplex PCR; TCRdb keeps only in-frame clonotypes and omits some of them. Of some 150,000 clones listed, about 80% are singletons. The CDR3 length is 13 residues. Trimming left V 4 bases short and J 2 bases short, with 8 bases between. Germline-derived CDR1 and CDR2 are ENHRY and SYGVKD. The receptor was isolated from a woman aged 60-70 years with COVID-19, enrolled during active disease. The sample consisted of peripheral blood. This rearrangement joins TRBV10-3 to TRBJ1-1, with D possibly matching TRBD1 (5 bases). The CDR3 DNA sequence: TGTGCCATCAGTGCAGACAGTAACACTGAAGCTTTCTTT. It specifies CAISADSNTEAFF.